Listed here are 6 T cell receptor beta chains from one sample, sequenced in a study of CD4 and CD8 cells across lung adenocarcinoma regions. Each CDR3 protein gets one entry after TCRdb re-called the PCR reads with MiXCR. This table has tens of thousands of distinct CDR3 sequences, around half appearing once. The sample taken for sequencing was CD8+ T cells from the center of a lung tumor. The origin of the receptors is a female donor with lung adenocarcinoma. The CD4 and CD8 labels of this study may be unreliable.

CDR3 sequence (DNA): TGTGCCAGCGCCTCGGGCGGGAGGCCTGGGGAGACCCAGTACTTC. The encoded protein is CASASGGRPGETQYF. The rearrangement joins TRBV6-1 to TRBJ2-1; 8 positions match TRBD2. With the DNA end fitting TRBJ2-5 better, the J assignment may be wrong. Germline V gene sequence: CDR1 MNHNS, CDR2 SASEGT. The CDR3 covers 15 residues.

Points on this clonotype: Relative to the germline gene, one junction end is altered; a read error may explain this. The chain links TRBV10-3 to TRBJ2-3; 8 nucleotides match TRBD2. CDR3 size: 13 residues. CDR1 and CDR2 from the germline V gene are ENHRY and SYGVKD. This CDR3 reads CAVLRGVTDTQYF. The CDR3 DNA follows: TGTGCGGTGTTGCGGGGGGTAACAGATACGCAGTATTTC.

This rearrangement joins TRBV6-4 to TRBJ2-3; a weak D match, TRBD1 (5 bases). Deletions cut 0 bases from V and 1 base from J, with 8 bases between. The CDR3 covers 15 residues. CDR1 and CDR2 from the germline V gene are MRHNA and SNTAGT. The CDR3 bases are TGTGCCAGCAGTGACTCCAAAGGGGGCACAGATACGCAGTATTTT. Translated: CASSDSKGGTDTQYF.

This clonotype was counted only a few times. The chain uses TRBV12-3 or TRBV12-4 and TRBJ2-1; a possible D gene is TRBD2 (6 bases). Trimming took 4 bases from V and 12 from J, leaving 16 bases between them. The CDR3 is 13 residues long. The CDR3 region is CASSWGTSHWQFF. The DNA of the CDR3 is TGTGCCAGCAGTTGGGGGACTTCCCACTGGCAGTTCTTC.

This clonotype is medium-sized. This sequence joins TRBV7-2 and TRBJ2-3, with D maybe TRBD2 (5 bases). The germline gives CDR1 SGHTA, CDR2 FQGNSA. The CDR3 runs to 15 residues. Trimming took 2 bases from V and 0 from J, leaving 9 bases between them. CDR3 nucleotide sequence: TGTGCCAGCAGCTTATCGGGGTGGAGCACAGATACGCAGTATTTT. Amino acids: CASSLSGWSTDTQYF.

In this sample, this clonotype turned up a few times. This chain links TRBV5-1 with TRBJ2-1, with 10 nucleotides matching TRBD2. CDR1 is SGHRS, CDR2 YFSETQ, per germline. The CDR3 consists of 15 residues. The ends lost 2 bases at V and 6 bases at J; junction bases unmatched: 5. The CDR3 reads CASSFSGTSVNEQFF. The CDR3 DNA reads TGCGCCAGCAGCTTTTCCGGGACTAGCGTCAATGAGCAGTTCTTC.